These 9 T cell receptor beta chains were all obtained from the same sample, sequenced in a study of human T cells and chemical hapten exposure (dated by TCRdb to the early 2020s). Libraries were made using RACE. Sequencing was carried out with a NextSeq 500. In-frame beta chains were kept once TCRdb had trimmed the public reads at Q25 with fastp and called clones with MiXCR. When rows share a CDR3 protein, they turn into one entry using the most common DNA and genes. The sample yields about 110,000 distinct CDR3 sequences; roughly 9.6% were counted once. Approximately 3.5% of the sample goes to the ten largest clones. According to the study, the label for this sample's time point signals: patch test 1, 2 weeks after DPC sensitization. What the treatment or condition label conveys for this sample: therapeutic diphenylcyclopropenone sensitization with weekly scalp DPC. The sequenced sample was whole blood, obtained in connection with sensitization to the hapten diphenylcyclopropenone (DPC). The receptors were gathered from a middle-aged woman with alopecia areata. Some clones in this sample may be carry-over from other donors' samples.

The chain links TRBV7-9 to TRBJ1-2; 8 bases match TRBD1. The CDR3 spans 15 residues. J lost 8 bases, V lost 5 bases, and 13 bases had no gene match. Germline V CDR1 and CDR2: SEHNR, FQNEAQ (reference sequence). The CDR3, as DNA: TGTGCCAGCAGCCAAGGCGGCGGACAGGGTGAAGGCTACACCTTC. It specifies CASSQGGGQGEGYTF. Looking up the rest from reference TRBV7-9 and TRBJ1-2 gives the full variable domain: DTGVSQNPRHKITKRGQNVTFRCDPISEHNRLYWYRQTLGQGPEFLTYFQNEAQLEKSRLLSDRFSAERPKGSFSTLEIQRTEQGDSAMYLCASSQGGGQGEGYTFGSGTRLTVV.

This clonotype was detected many times. This chain links TRBV11-2 with TRBJ1-1; D is perhaps TRBD1 (6 bases). V was shortened by 1 base and J by 8 bases, with 11 bases between the two germline ends. From germline, CDR1 is SGHAT and CDR2 FQNNGV. CDR3 length equals 13 residues. CDR3 sequence: CASSLVRQGEAFF. Written as DNA, the CDR3 is TGTGCCAGCAGCTTAGTCCGCCAGGGGGAAGCTTTCTTT. Using reference TRBV11-2 and TRBJ1-1 for the parts outside the CDR3, the full variable domain is EAGVAQSPRYKIIEKRQSVAFWCNPISGHATLYWYQQILGQGPKLLIQFQNNGVVDDSQLPKDRFSAERLKGVDSTLKIQPAKLEDSAVYLCASSLVRQGEAFFGQGTRLTVV.

This chain uses TRBV5-6 with TRBJ2-7; TRBD1 is a possible D gene (6 bases). The CDR3 has 15 amino acids. V gave up 4 bases and J gave up 2 bases, with 16 bases separating them. Germline assignment: CDR1 SGHDT and CDR2 YYEEEE. The CDR3 sequence: CASSLGKDRPYEQYF. The CDR3 DNA follows: TGTGCCAGCAGCCTGGGGAAGGACAGACCCTACGAGCAGTACTTC.

The genes are TRBV12-3 or TRBV12-4 and TRBJ1-1, with D uncertain. CDR3 length: 14 residues. Trimming removed 3 bases at V and 0 bases at J, with 8 bases between. The CDR3 DNA sequence: TGTGCCAGCAGTTTTCGCTTTATGAACACTGAAGCTTTCTTT. Its translation: CASSFRFMNTEAFF.

This clonotype was observed many times. The chain recombines TRBV6-5 with TRBJ2-5; D ambiguous. V was clipped by 5 bases and J by 4 bases, with 5 bases between them. The V gene's germline CDR1 is MNHEY and CDR2 SVGAGI. This CDR3 has 11 residues. In DNA, the CDR3 is TGTGCCAGCAGTCACGTAGAGACCCAGTACTTC. Amino acids: CASSHVETQYF.

The rearrangement uses TRBV20-1 and TRBJ2-7; tentatively, D is TRBD1 (5 bases). In germline, CDR1 is DFQATT, CDR2 SNEGSKA (reference sequence). Trimming removed 6 bases at V and 0 bases at J, with 12 bases between. This CDR3 comprises 13 residues. CDR3 in DNA: TGCAGTGCCCCCGTTGGGGCCTCCTACGAGCAGTACTTC. It yields the protein CSAPVGASYEQYF.

The sample holds many counts of this clonotype. The chain is built from TRBV25-1 and TRBJ1-5; a possible D gene is TRBD1 (6 bases). Germline V gene data show CDR1 as MGHDK and CDR2 as SYGVNS. CDR3 size: 14 residues. Trimming left V 5 bases short and J 6 bases short, with 14 bases between. The CDR3 region has the DNA TGTGCCAGCAGTTTTGGGGGGGCGGTTCAGCCCCAGCATTTT. It yields the protein CASSFGGAVQPQHF.

This clonotype showed up many times. The chain is built from TRBV7-9 and TRBJ2-5, with D hard to call. Deletions cut 6 bases from V and 5 bases from J, with 16 bases between. CDR1 and CDR2 from the germline V gene are SEHNR and FQNEAQ (reference sequence). The CDR3 loop spans 14 amino acids. This CDR3 is CASRLDGSVETQYF. In DNA form, the CDR3 reads TGTGCCAGCAGATTGGACGGGTCCGTGGAGACCCAGTACTTC.

The table lists this clonotype with a few counts. The chain is built from TRBV6-2 or TRBV6-3 and TRBJ1-1, with D possibly TRBD1 on 5 matching bases. Germline CDR1 is MNHEY and CDR2 is SVGEGT. V was shortened by 6 bases and J by 5 bases, with 19 bases between the two germline ends. The CDR3 has 15 residues. DNA for the CDR3: TGTGCCAGCAGGCCTACACCAGGGACCGTTACTGAAGCTTTCTTT. Protein product: CASRPTPGTVTEAFF.